The clone carrying this TCR beta chain was seen repeatedly, ten times or more. Its cognate antigen is unknown. TCRdb independently ran MiXCR on the 5' RACE reads; one entry per CDR3 protein. The sample lists roughly 250,000 distinct CDR3 sequences; roughly 15% were seen once. The record originates from a study of T-cell memory formation after mild COVID-19. Findings and caveats of the study: CD4+ bias marked clones expanding day 15 to 37, unlike balanced contracting clones.

This CDR3 is 14 amino acids long. Trimming at V came to 1 base and at J to 5 bases, leaving 4 bases not matched to a gene. Per germline, CDR1 SGHRS and CDR2 YFSETQ. This sequence originates from a man between 18 and 29 years old who had mild COVID-19 (a few samples of this study predate the infection). Cell type and time point are not known. Sequenced input: PBMCs or a T cell subset sorted from them (not recorded which). The gene calls are TRBV5-1 and TRBJ2-5; 8 bases agree with TRBD1. The CDR3 loop is CASSLQGARETQYF. The CDR3 DNA reads as TGCGCCAGCAGCTTGCAGGGGGCTCGGGAGACCCAGTACTTC.